Listed below are T cell receptor beta chains from one sample, sequenced in a study of blood T cell repertoires in COVID-19. Here immunoSEQ multiplex PCR was the method, and the copy in TCRdb shows in-frame clones only, minus some. The data contain approximately 230,000 clones, approximately 90% of them seen just once; the ten biggest clones take up about 2%. Sequences were obtained from peripheral blood. Every receptor here comes from a man aged 25 to 40 who had recovered from COVID-19. Each CDR3 is given with its conserved first and last residue. A D gene is named only where the DNA matches it firmly. Expanded clones are given a class, and other clones once, few, many or no size at all.

TRBV27	TRBJ1-1	once	-	CASSLTENTEAFF	TGTGCCAGCAGTTTAACAGAGAACACTGAAGCTTTCTTT
TRBV3-1/TRBV3-2	TRBJ2-7	-	-	CASSQSQGIYEQYF	TGTGCCAGCAGCCAGAGTCAGGGAATCTACGAGCAGTACTTC
TRBV3-1/TRBV3-2	TRBJ2-2	-	-	CASSQAQWDTGELFF	TGTGCCAGCAGCCAAGCACAGTGGGACACCGGGGAGCTGTTTTTT
TRBV6-5	TRBJ2-1	-	-	CASSYSRVYEQFF	TGTGCCAGCAGTTACTCCAGGGTCTATGAGCAGTTCTTC
TRBV2	TRBJ1-2	many	TRBD1	CASSGDSYGYTF	TGTGCCAGCAGCGGGGACAGCTATGGCTACACCTTC
TRBV5-1	TRBJ1-1	-	-	CASTLTVNTEAFF	TGCGCCAGCACTCTTACAGTGAACACTGAAGCTTTCTTT
TRBV4-2	TRBJ2-1	-	TRBD2	CASSPDWGGQFF	TGTGCCAGCAGCCCAGACTGGGGGGGGCAGTTCTTC
TRBV2	TRBJ1-4	-	TRBD1	CASSPDRGREKLFF	TGTGCCAGCAGCCCGGACAGGGGGAGGGAAAAACTGTTTTTT
TRBV29-1	TRBJ1-2	-	-	CSVEELFDGYTF	TGCAGCGTTGAAGAGCTATTTGATGGCTACACCTTC
TRBV10-2	TRBJ2-7	-	TRBD1	CASSEVRGSILEQYF	TGCGCCAGCAGTGAGGTCAGGGGGAGTATTCTCGAGCAGTACTTC
TRBV27	TRBJ2-7	-	-	CASSSLVGAIYEQYF	TGTGCCAGCAGTTCTCTGGTGGGGGCAATCTACGAGCAGTACTTC
TRBV7-2	TRBJ1-4	-	-	CASSLGDTSNEKLFF	TGTGCCAGCAGCTTGGGCGACACTTCGAATGAAAAACTGTTTTTT
TRBV4-2	TRBJ2-3	once	-	CASSQDGRRGTDTQYF	TGTGCCAGCAGCCAAGATGGAAGGAGGGGCACAGATACGCAGTATTTT
TRBV19	TRBJ2-5	-	TRBD1	CASKGDSEETQYF	TGTGCCAGTAAGGGGGACAGCGAAGAGACCCAGTACTTC
TRBV9	TRBJ2-3	-	-	CASSGPGGDTQYF	TGTGCCAGCAGCGGCCCTGGCGGGGATACGCAGTATTTT
TRBV28	TRBJ2-7	-	-	CASSLGRGALSQYEQYF	TGTGCCAGCAGTTTAGGTCGCGGTGCCCTCAGTCAGTACGAGCAGTACTTC
TRBV28	TRBJ2-4	-	-	CASSLQGLVKNIQYF	TGTGCCAGCAGTTTGCAGGGATTGGTCAAAAACATTCAGTACTTC
TRBV5-1	TRBJ1-1	-	TRBD1	CASSRNTGTVEAFF	TGCGCCAGCAGCAGGAACACCGGGACAGTCGAAGCTTTCTTT
TRBV10-3	TRBJ1-1	-	-	CAISEHQGKDTEAFF	TGTGCCATCAGTGAGCATCAGGGGAAGGACACTGAAGCTTTCTTT
TRBV10-3	TRBJ1-1	-	-	CAYGGRGTEAFF	TGTGCCTACGGGGGGCGAGGCACTGAAGCTTTCTTT
TRBV27	TRBJ2-5	once	-	CASSFSALGGGETQYF	TGTGCCAGCAGTTTCTCCGCTCTGGGGGGAGGAGAGACCCAGTACTTC
TRBV13	TRBJ2-5	once	-	CASSSTGLPGGETQYF	TGTGCCAGCAGCTCTACAGGGCTACCTGGGGGAGAGACCCAGTACTTC
TRBV27	TRBJ2-5	-	TRBD1	CASSLSSGQGSLETQYF	TGTGCCAGCAGTCTTTCCTCGGGACAGGGGAGTTTAGAGACCCAGTACTTC
TRBV19	TRBJ1-2	-	TRBD1	CASSMGTRDSSYGYTF	TGTGCCAGTAGTATGGGTACCCGGGACAGTAGCTATGGCTACACCTTC
TRBV11-2	TRBJ2-1	-	-	CASSLGLLNEQFF	TGTGCCAGCAGCTTGGGGCTACTAAATGAGCAGTTCTTC
TRBV25-1	TRBJ1-6	-	TRBD1	CASSGPGQGFSPLHF	TGTGCCAGCAGTGGTCCGGGACAGGGCTTTTCACCCCTCCACTTT
TRBV11-2	TRBJ2-7	-	-	CASSSHSEQYF	TGTGCCAGCAGCTCGCATAGCGAGCAGTACTTC
TRBV11-2	TRBJ2-7	-	-	CASSLRPTGSYEQYF	TGTGCCAGCAGCTTAAGACCGACAGGCTCCTACGAGCAGTACTTC
TRBV15	TRBJ2-5	-	-	CATSRDSGLSETQYF	TGTGCCACCAGCAGAGATTCTGGACTATCAGAGACCCAGTACTTC
TRBV7-8	TRBJ1-1	-	TRBD1	CASSVRTGGRTEAFF	TGTGCCAGCAGCGTCAGGACAGGGGGCAGGACTGAAGCTTTCTTT
TRBV6-5	TRBJ2-2	-	-	CASRGTTGELFF	TGTGCCAGCAGAGGGACAACCGGGGAGCTGTTTTTT
TRBV19	TRBJ2-7	-	-	CASSPTASLHEQYF	TGTGCCAGTAGTCCGACAGCGTCCCTCCACGAGCAGTACTTC
TRBV5-1	TRBJ2-2	-	-	CASSPGVTGELFF	TGCGCCAGCAGCCCGGGGGTTACCGGGGAGCTGTTTTTT
TRBV27	TRBJ1-1	-	-	CASSSGGESNTEAFF	TGTGCCAGCAGCTCGGGGGGTGAATCGAACACTGAAGCTTTCTTT
TRBV11-2	TRBJ1-1	-	-	CASSLFGTTAEAFF	TGTGCCAGCAGCTTATTTGGGACAACCGCTGAAGCTTTCTTT
TRBV5-1	TRBJ1-1	-	-	CASSLERPGSNTEAFF	TGCGCCAGCAGCTTGGAGCGGCCAGGCTCGAACACTGAAGCTTTCTTT
TRBV5-4	TRBJ1-2	-	TRBD1	CASSRDRGPLYGYTF	TGTGCCAGCAGCAGGGACAGGGGGCCCCTCTATGGCTACACCTTC
TRBV5-4	TRBJ1-5	-	TRBD1	CASSISGQANQPQHF	TGTGCCAGCAGCATATCGGGACAGGCAAATCAGCCCCAGCATTTT
TRBV6-5	TRBJ1-2	-	-	CASIGLTYGYTF	TGTGCCAGCATAGGACTGACCTATGGCTACACCTTC
TRBV28	TRBJ2-7	-	-	CASSRTREQYF	TGTGCCAGCAGCCGAACACGTGAGCAGTACTTC
TRBV14	TRBJ1-6	-	TRBD1	CASSQVVTGYSPLHF	TGTGCCAGCAGCCAAGTGGTGACAGGGTATTCACCCCTCCACTTT
TRBV4-1	TRBJ2-7	-	-	CASSQAYYRVNEQYF	TGCGCCAGCAGCCAAGCCTATTACAGGGTCAACGAGCAGTACTTC
TRBV7-8	TRBJ1-6	once	-	CASSPRAGSSYNSPLHF	TGTGCCAGCAGCCCCAGGGCCGGGAGCTCCTATAATTCACCCCTCCACTTT
TRBV4-2	TRBJ2-1	-	TRBD2	CASSPGHGGGSSYNEQFF	TGTGCCAGCAGCCCTGGCCACGGGGGAGGGAGCTCCTACAATGAGCAGTTCTTC
TRBV19	TRBJ2-3	once	TRBD2	CASSIVRLAGGGTDTQYF	TGTGCCAGTAGTATAGTCCGCCTAGCGGGGGGGGGCACAGATACGCAGTATTTT